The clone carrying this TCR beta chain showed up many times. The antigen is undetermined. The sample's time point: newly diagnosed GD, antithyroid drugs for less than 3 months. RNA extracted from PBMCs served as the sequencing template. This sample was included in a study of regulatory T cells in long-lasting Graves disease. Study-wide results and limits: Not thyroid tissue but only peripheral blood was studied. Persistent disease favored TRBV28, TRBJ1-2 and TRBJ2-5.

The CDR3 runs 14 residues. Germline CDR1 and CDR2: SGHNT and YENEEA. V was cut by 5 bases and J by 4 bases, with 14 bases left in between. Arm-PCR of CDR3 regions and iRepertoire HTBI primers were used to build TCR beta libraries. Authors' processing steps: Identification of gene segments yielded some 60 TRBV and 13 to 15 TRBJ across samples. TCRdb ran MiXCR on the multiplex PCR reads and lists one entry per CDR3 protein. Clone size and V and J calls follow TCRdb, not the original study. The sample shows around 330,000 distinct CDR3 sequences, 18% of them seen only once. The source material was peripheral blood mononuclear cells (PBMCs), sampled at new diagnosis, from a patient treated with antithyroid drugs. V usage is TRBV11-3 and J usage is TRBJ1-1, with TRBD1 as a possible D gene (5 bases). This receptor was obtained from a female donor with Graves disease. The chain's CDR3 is CASSQAGTSTEAFF. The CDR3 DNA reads TGTGCCAGCAGCCAGGCCGGGACCAGCACTGAAGCTTTCTTT. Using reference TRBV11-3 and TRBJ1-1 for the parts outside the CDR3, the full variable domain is EAGVVQSPRYKIIEKKQPVAFWCNPISGHNTLYWYLQNLGQGPELLIRYENEEAVDDSQLPKDRFSAERLKGVDSTLKIQPAELGDSAVYLCASSQAGTSTEAFFGQGTRLTVV.